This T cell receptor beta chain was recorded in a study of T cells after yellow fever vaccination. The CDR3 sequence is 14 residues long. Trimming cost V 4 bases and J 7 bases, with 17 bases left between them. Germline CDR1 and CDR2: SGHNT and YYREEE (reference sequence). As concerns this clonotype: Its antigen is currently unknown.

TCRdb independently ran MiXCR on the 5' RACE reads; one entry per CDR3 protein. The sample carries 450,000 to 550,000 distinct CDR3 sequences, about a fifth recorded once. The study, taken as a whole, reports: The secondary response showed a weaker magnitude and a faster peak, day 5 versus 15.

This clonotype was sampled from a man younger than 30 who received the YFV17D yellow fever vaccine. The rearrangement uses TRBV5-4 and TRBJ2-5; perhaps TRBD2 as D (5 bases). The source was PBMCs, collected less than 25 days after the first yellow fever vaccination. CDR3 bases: TGTGCCAGCAGCACCGACGGCCGGGCGGGGACCCAGTACTTC. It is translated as CASSTDGRAGTQYF.